Listed here is a single T cell receptor (beta chain). Its antigen remains unknown. Here immunoSEQ multiplex PCR was the method, and the copy in TCRdb shows in-frame clones only, minus some. The sample lists over 150,000 clones; roughly 96% were seen once. The record originates from a study of cytomegalovirus exposure and HLA in healthy donors. The study's findings and limits: The tendency of first-cohort TCR clusters to co-occur in the roughly 130 validation repertoires emerged from a later analysis. Testing in vitro showed a few CMV-associated chains specific for CMV antigens.

Trimming took 6 bases from V and 3 from J, leaving 20 bases between them. The germline gives CDR1 MNHEY, CDR2 SMNVEV (reference sequence). This CDR3 is built from 16 residues. The chain uses TRBV27 and TRBJ1-1; D may be TRBD1 (6 bases). Source material: PBMCs. This clonotype originated in a young woman in good health and CMV-seronegative. The CDR3 region has the DNA TGTGCCAGCAGACTCGGACTCGGACAGACCTACACTGAAGCTTTCTTT. Translating gives CASRLGLGQTYTEAFF.